The clone carrying this T cell receptor (beta chain) was detected only a few times. Its antigen is currently unknown. This sample is part of a study of human T cells and chemical hapten exposure. MiXCR, applied by TCRdb to the RACE reads, yields one record per CDR3 protein. In the table there are approximately 97,000 distinct CDR3 sequences, about 28% of which are singletons. Findings of the study overall: Expanded TCRs produced significantly more large CDR3 similarity clusters than controls did.

Specified time point: patch test 3, about 24 weeks after DPC sensitization. Treatment meaning: therapeutic diphenylcyclopropenone sensitization with weekly scalp DPC. Participating donors were patients with alopecia, aged 18 to 70 years, considered appropriate candidates for DPC. The sequence was collected from a man aged 35-49 years with alopecia areata. Some clones in this sample may be carry-over from other donors' samples. The source was whole blood, collected in connection with sensitization to the hapten diphenylcyclopropenone (DPC).

The CDR3 DNA reads as TGTGCCAGCAGCACCGGGACAGGGACCTACAATGAGCAGTTCTTC. Translated, it gives CASSTGTGTYNEQFF. The rearrangement uses TRBV7-3 and TRBJ2-1; 9 bases are a match to TRBD1. The CDR3 runs 15 residues. CDR1 and CDR2 (germline): SGHTA, FQGTGA. Trimming cost V 5 bases and J 2 bases; bases outside gene matches: 4.